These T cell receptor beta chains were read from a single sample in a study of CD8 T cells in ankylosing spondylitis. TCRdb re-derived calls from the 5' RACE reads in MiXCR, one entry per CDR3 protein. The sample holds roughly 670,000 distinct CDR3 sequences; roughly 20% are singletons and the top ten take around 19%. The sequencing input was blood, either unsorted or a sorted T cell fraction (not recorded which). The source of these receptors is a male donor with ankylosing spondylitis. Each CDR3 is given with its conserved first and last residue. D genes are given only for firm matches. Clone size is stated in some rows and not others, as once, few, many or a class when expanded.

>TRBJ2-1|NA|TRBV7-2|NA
CASSAMTLVGNEQFF
TGTGCCAGCAGCGCCATGACCTTGGTCGGGAATGAGCAGTTCTTC
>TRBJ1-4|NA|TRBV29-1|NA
CSAARDGATNEKLFF
TGCAGCGCAGCTCGGGACGGCGCAACTAATGAAAAACTGTTTTTT
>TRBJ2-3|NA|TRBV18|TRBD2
CASSREANTDTQYF
TGTGCCAGCTCCCGGGAGGCTAACACAGATACGCAGTATTTT
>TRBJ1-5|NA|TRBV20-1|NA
CSARDWNQPQHF
TGCAGTGCTAGAGATTGGAATCAGCCCCAGCATTTT
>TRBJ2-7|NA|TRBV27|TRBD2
CASSLTGGNSYEQYF
TGTGCCAGCAGCCTTACGGGGGGGAACTCCTACGAGCAGTACTTC
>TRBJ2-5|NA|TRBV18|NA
CASSKAETQYF
TGTGCCAGCTCAAAGGCTGAGACCCAGTACTTC
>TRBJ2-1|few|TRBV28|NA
CASSTRGIPYNEQFF
TGTGCCAGCAGCACTAGGGGGATTCCCTACAATGAGCAGTTCTTC
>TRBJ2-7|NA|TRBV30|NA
CAWSLGQIYEQYF
TGTGCCTGGAGCCTTGGACAGATCTACGAGCAGTACTTC
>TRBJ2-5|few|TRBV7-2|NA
CASSSGNPPETQYF
TGTGCCAGCAGCTCGGGCAACCCCCCAGAGACCCAGTACTTC
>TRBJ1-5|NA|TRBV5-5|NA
CASSLEGGPNQPQHF
TGTGCCAGCAGCTTGGAGGGAGGTCCCAATCAGCCCCAGCATTTT
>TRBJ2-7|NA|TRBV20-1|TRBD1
CSASSVGGELGQYF
TGCAGTGCTAGTTCGGTAGGGGGCGAGTTGGGGCAGTACTTC
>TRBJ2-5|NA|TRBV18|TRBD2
CASSLAALGETQYF
TGTGCCAGCTCCCTAGCGGCCCTAGGGGAGACCCAGTACTTC